Reported below is one T cell receptor beta chain. Original data processing: Amplified reference gene primers provided the basis for estimating nucleated cell counts. Profiled with immunoSEQ multiplex PCR; TCRdb holds only in-frame clones, not every one. The D gene and trimming were derived from the DNA, and the V and J assignments and clone size from that table. The sample yields about 110,000 clones, 85% to 90% seen once. In germline, CDR1 is SNHLY, CDR2 FYNNEI. Trimming shortened V by 5 bases and J by 10 bases, and 14 bases separated the two germline ends. The CDR3 is made up of 12 amino acids. The data stem from a study of blood T cell repertoires in COVID-19. Study as a whole: From the United States, Italy and Spain came samples of acute and convalescent COVID-19.

The receptor comes from a human donor in a cohort sampled during active COVID-19. This rearrangement joins TRBV2 to TRBJ1-1; D not resolved. The sequenced sample consisted of peripheral blood. The CDR3 coding sequence is TGTGCCAGCAGTAGTTCATCGGGTGGAGCTTTCTTT. Encoded protein: CASSSSSGGAFF.